This T cell receptor beta chain was captured by sequencing in a study of blood T cell repertoires in COVID-19. Overall study: Acute and convalescent COVID-19 samples came from the United States, Italy and Spain. T cells, B-cell-depleted T cells, or PBMCs supplied cDNA or gDNA.

As handled by the study authors: By means of reference gene primer amplification, nucleated cell counts were estimated. Method: immunoSEQ multiplex PCR; TCRdb's copy keeps in-frame clones and lacks some. V, J and clone size derive from that table, while D and trimming were established from the DNA sequence. The data contain about 190,000 clones, 80% to 90% of them singletons. This TCR was recovered from a man in his thirties or forties with active or convalescent COVID-19. The sequencing sample was made of peripheral blood.

The CDR3 DNA is TGTGCCAGCAGCCTTCAGGGGGGCAATTACAATGAGCAGTTCTTC. This encodes CASSLQGGNYNEQFF. The gene calls are TRBV6-5 and TRBJ2-1; D possibly corresponds to TRBD1 (7 bases). V was clipped by 6 bases and J by 4 bases, with 16 bases between them. This CDR3 comprises 15 residues. Germline-derived CDR1 and CDR2 are MNHEY and SVGAGI.